The clone carrying this TCR beta chain was seen more than once but under ten times. Germline V gene sequence: CDR1 SNHLY, CDR2 FYNNEI. The CDR3 loop spans 14 amino acids. V lost 7 bases and J lost 1, with 13 bases in between. MiXCR, applied by TCRdb to the 5' RACE reads, yields one record per CDR3 protein. The sample consists of approximately 400,000 distinct CDR3 sequences, more than 15% of them appearing once. The data stem from a study of T-cell memory formation after mild COVID-19. Sequences were obtained from PBMCs or a T cell subset sorted from them (not recorded which). V usage is TRBV2 and J usage is TRBJ2-5; D unresolved. This TCR was recovered from a man between 18 and 29 years old who had mild COVID-19 (a few samples of this study predate the infection). Cell type and time point are not known. CDR3 nucleotide sequence: TGTGCCAGCACCCTAGGCGATGGCCAAGAGACCCAGTACTTC. It translates to CASTLGDGQETQYF.